The source of this TCR beta chain is a study of cytomegalovirus exposure and HLA in healthy donors. Study background: Early released data comprised around 80 million unique TCRs from HLA-typed donors. Points from the study as a whole: The sole available immune exposure information was CMV serostatus. Several top significant clusters appeared, in a later analysis, to be linked to common viral pathogens.

V lost 5 bases and J 0 bases, leaving 9 bases between the germline ends. Germline CDR1 SEHNR, CDR2 FQNEAQ (reference sequence). The CDR3 has 14 residues. Turning to this clone: Its target is not known.

The PCR ran on 60 Vbeta and 13 Jbeta primers. Produced via immunoSEQ multiplex PCR; TCRdb's table is partial and in-frame only. The repertoire includes roughly 100,000 clones, approximately 80% of them detected once, and approximately 1.7% sits in the top ten. The rearrangement links TRBV7-9 to TRBJ2-3; tentative D call: TRBD2 (5 bases). The sample comprised PBMCs. The clonotype comes from a woman in her forties in good health and CMV-seronegative. The CDR3 bases are TGTGCCAGCAGCGCTACGGGAAGCACAGATACGCAGTATTTT. Amino acid sequence: CASSATGSTDTQYF.